One sample yielded the 21 T cell receptor beta chains listed below, sequenced in a study of graft-versus-host responses after intestinal transplantation. Measured with immunoSEQ multiplex PCR; TCRdb has only the in-frame clones, and not every one. The sample lists 95,000 to 100,000 clones; roughly 88% were seen once. Material: PBMCs, obtained 255 days after intestinal transplant. The origin of the receptors is a human patient who received an intestinal transplant, so some T cells may come from the graft donor.

This chain's CDR3 is CASSLGGTGELFF. The CDR3 coding sequence is TGCGCCAGCAGCTTGGGGGGCACCGGGGAGCTGTTTTTT. The chain has TRBV5-1 and TRBJ2-2; no clear D gene. The CDR3 contains 13 residues. Germline V CDR1 and CDR2: SGHRS, YFSETQ. The ends were cut back, 0 bases at V and 4 bases at J, with 4 bases in the middle.

The CDR3 bases are TGTGCCAGCAGTTACCCAACCTCAGGGGGCGGGGAGACCCAGTACTTC. Its translation: CASSYPTSGGGETQYF. The chain recombines TRBV6-6 with TRBJ2-5, with 8 bases fitting TRBD1. Trimming removed 2 bases from V and 5 bases from J; junction bases left unmatched: 10. This CDR3 spans 16 amino acids. Germline V CDR1 and CDR2: MNHNY, SVGAGI (reference sequence).

The gene calls are TRBV2 and TRBJ1-4; no reliable D call. This CDR3 comprises 13 residues. Germline V gene sequence: CDR1 SNHLY, CDR2 FYNNEI. The V end was cut by 6 bases, the J end by 4 bases, with 9 bases between. The CDR3 DNA is TGTGCCAGCAGACAGCCTAATAATGAAAAACTGTTTTTT. Translated, it gives CASRQPNNEKLFF.

This chain links TRBV5-1 with TRBJ1-5; D gene ambiguous. The V gene lost 0 bases and the J gene lost 2 bases, with 12 bases spanning the gap. CDR3 length: 16 residues. The germline V gene has CDR1 SGHRS and CDR2 YFSETQ. CDR3: CASSLGLAGGNQPQHF. In DNA, the CDR3 is TGCGCCAGCAGCTTGGGACTTGCTGGAGGCAATCAGCCCCAGCATTTT.

This chain links TRBV6-5 with TRBJ2-1; 9 positions agree with TRBD2. Trimming cost V 2 bases and J 5 bases; bases outside gene matches: 1. The V gene's germline CDR1 is MNHEY and CDR2 SVGAGI. The CDR3 runs to 14 residues. The CDR3 loop reads CASSYAGGNNEQFF. The CDR3 DNA reads as TGTGCCAGCAGTTACGCGGGGGGGAACAATGAGCAGTTCTTC.

This clone was seen only a few times. The chain links TRBV19 to TRBJ1-2, with D unclear. CDR1 LNHDA and CDR2 SQIVND come from the germline V gene (reference sequence). This CDR3 is built from 15 residues. Trimming shortened V by 2 bases and J by 1 base, and 11 bases separated the two germline ends. CDR3 DNA: TGTGCCAGTAGTATAACAGACACCGATAACTATGGCTACACCTTC. Encoded protein: CASSITDTDNYGYTF.

The V gene is TRBV9, the J gene TRBJ2-5; D unresolved. The V gene's germline CDR1 is SGDLS and CDR2 YYNGEE. This CDR3 comprises 16 residues. Trimming removed 4 bases at V and 0 bases at J, with 16 bases between. The CDR3 DNA is TGTGCCAGCAGCCCATCGACGGGCTTTAACCAAGAGACCCAGTACTTC. It encodes CASSPSTGFNQETQYF.

This rearrangement joins TRBV5-6 to TRBJ1-1; D may be TRBD1 (6 bases). The length of the CDR3 is 16 residues. With 4 bases removed from V and 3 bases from J, the gap between germline ends came to 19 bases. The V gene's germline CDR1 is SGHDT and CDR2 YYEEEE. CDR3 sequence: CASSLGGPRSDTEAFF. The DNA of the CDR3 is TGTGCCAGCAGCCTCGGGGGCCCGAGGAGTGACACTGAAGCTTTCTTT.

The chain is built from TRBV10-3 and TRBJ2-7; maybe TRBD2 (6 bases). Germline values: CDR1 ENHRY, CDR2 SYGVKD. The ends were cut back, 6 bases at V and 3 bases at J, with 12 bases in the middle. The CDR3 is made up of 13 amino acids. In nucleotides, the CDR3 is TGTGCCATCAGACAACCGGGGGACTACGAGCAGTACGTC. Translation: CAIRQPGDYEQYV.

The chain links TRBV28 to TRBJ1-2; D possibly corresponds to TRBD1 (5 bases). This CDR3 spans 14 amino acids. V lost 5 bases to trimming and J lost 7 bases, with 17 bases between them. Looked up from germline, CDR1 is MDHEN and CDR2 is SYDVKM. The CDR3 reads CASSPPYQGPGYTF. The CDR3 coding sequence is TGTGCCAGCAGTCCCCCCTACCAGGGACCTGGCTACACCTTC.

The V and J genes are TRBV7-9 and TRBJ1-1; D is uncertain. Germline lookup yields CDR1 SEHNR and CDR2 FQNEAQ (reference sequence). Trimming pared 5 bases from V and 0 bases from J, leaving 13 bases between. CDR3 length equals 15 residues. The CDR3 DNA is TGTGCCAGCAGCCACGACATCGGGATGAACACTGAAGCTTTCTTT. Translating gives CASSHDIGMNTEAFF.

The chain employs TRBV4-3 and TRBJ2-3; D is possibly TRBD1 or TRBD2 (6 bases each). The CDR3 is 16 amino acids. V was cut by 0 bases and J by 0 bases, with 10 bases left in between. Germline CDR1 LGHNA, CDR2 YSLEER. CDR3 DNA: TGCGCCAGCAGCCAAGATAAAGGGGGGAGCACAGATACGCAGTATTTT. As protein: CASSQDKGGSTDTQYF.

The rearrangement links TRBV4-1 to TRBJ2-1, with TRBD2 matching over 9 bases. This CDR3 is 15 amino acids long. Trimming at V came to 10 bases and at J to 4 bases, leaving 11 bases not matched to a gene. In germline, CDR1 is MGHRA, CDR2 YSYEKL. CDR3 sequence: CATSSTSGFYNEQFF. In DNA form, the CDR3 reads TGCGCCACCTCCTCCACTAGCGGGTTTTACAATGAGCAGTTCTTC.

CDR3 residues: CASSDGGSGANVLTF. CDR3 coding DNA: TGTGCCAGCAGTGACGGGGGATCTGGGGCCAACGTCCTGACTTTC. The chain links TRBV6-4 to TRBJ2-6; D possibly uses TRBD1 or TRBD2 (5 bases each). Trimming stripped 2 bases from V and 1 base from J, with 6 bases between. The germline CDR1 and CDR2 sequences are MRHNA and SNTAGT. This CDR3 is 15 amino acids long.

The chain recombines TRBV19 with TRBJ1-2; 7 nucleotides agree with TRBD1. The length of the CDR3 is 16 residues. The V gene's germline CDR1 is LNHDA and CDR2 SQIVND (reference sequence). J gave up 3 bases and V 2 bases, and 9 bases lay outside the gene matches. The CDR3 sequence: CASSIRYRQGYYGYTF. The CDR3 DNA sequence: TGTGCCAGTAGTATACGATACCGACAGGGCTACTATGGCTACACCTTC.

The V gene is TRBV9, the J gene TRBJ2-1; maybe TRBD2 (5 bases). V dropped 0 bases and J dropped 8 bases, with 12 bases sitting between them. The CDR3 extends over 14 amino acids. The germline V gene encodes CDR1 SGDLS and CDR2 YYNGEE. The CDR3 sequence: CASSVGLLSDEQFF. The CDR3 DNA follows: TGTGCCAGCAGCGTAGGACTATTGAGCGATGAGCAGTTCTTC. Using reference TRBV9 and TRBJ2-1 for the parts outside the CDR3, the full variable domain is DSGVTQTPKHLITATGQRVTLRCSPRSGDLSVYWYQQSLDQGLQFLIQYYNGEERAKGNILERFSAQQFPDLHSELNLSSLELGDSALYFCASSVGLLSDEQFFGPGTRLTVL.

The CDR3 DNA is TGTGCCTGGAGTGAGGGCGGGAAAAGGGATACGCAGTATTTT. It encodes CAWSEGGKRDTQYF. The J gene is TRBJ2-3, the V gene TRBV30; possible D gene TRBD2, 6 bases. CDR1 is GTSNPN and CDR2 is SVGIG in the germline V gene (reference sequence). This CDR3 region has 14 residues. Between the trimmed V and J ends, which lost 1 base and 6 bases, there was a span of 14 bases.

This clone showed up just once. This sequence joins TRBV27 and TRBJ2-7; D might be TRBD1 (6 bases). With 6 bases removed from V and 4 bases from J, the gap between germline ends came to 22 bases. Germline V gene lookup returns CDR1 MNHEY and CDR2 SMNVEV (reference sequence). CDR3 length: 16 residues. In DNA form, the CDR3 reads TGTGCCAGCAGAGTCCTCAGACAGGAAGGGGAGTACGAGCAGTACGTC. Translated: CASRVLRQEGEYEQYV.

The rearrangement joins TRBV19 to TRBJ2-1; D is unclear. Deletions cut 5 bases from V and 4 bases from J, with 18 bases between. This CDR3 is 16 amino acids long. Germline CDR1 reads LNHDA; CDR2 reads SQIVND (reference sequence). The CDR3 DNA reads TGTGCCAGTAGTCGCCTAACCGGCGGACCGTACAATGAGCAGTTCTTC. This codes for CASSRLTGGPYNEQFF. The whole variable domain, remainder taken from reference TRBV19 and TRBJ2-1, is DGGITQSPKYLFRKEGQNVTLSCEQNLNHDAMYWYRQDPGQGLRLIYYSQIVNDFQKGDIAEGYSVSREKKESFPLTVTSAQKNPTAFYLCASSRLTGGPYNEQFFGPGTRLTVL.

J is TRBJ2-1 and V is TRBV4-2; TRBD1 aligns across 9 bases. The CDR3 totals 16 residues. V lost 0 bases and J lost 8; bases outside the gene matches: 8. CDR1 is LGHNA, CDR2 YNFKEQ, per germline. The CDR3 DNA reads TGTGCCAGCAGCCAAGAAACGGGACAGGGAACCGATGAGCAGTTCTTC. It codes for CASSQETGQGTDEQFF.

This clone was counted between two and nine times. Other DNA sequences in the sample encode the same CDR3. The chain combines TRBV28 with TRBJ2-7, with 7 bases that match TRBD1. The junction had 4 bases not matched to a gene; V was cut back by 6 bases and J by 2 bases. This CDR3 has 13 amino acids. Germline V CDR1 and CDR2: MDHEN, SYDVKM. The CDR3 coding sequence is TGTGCCAGCAGGGGGGACAGCCCCTACGAGCAGTACTTC. Translating it yields CASRGDSPYEQYF.